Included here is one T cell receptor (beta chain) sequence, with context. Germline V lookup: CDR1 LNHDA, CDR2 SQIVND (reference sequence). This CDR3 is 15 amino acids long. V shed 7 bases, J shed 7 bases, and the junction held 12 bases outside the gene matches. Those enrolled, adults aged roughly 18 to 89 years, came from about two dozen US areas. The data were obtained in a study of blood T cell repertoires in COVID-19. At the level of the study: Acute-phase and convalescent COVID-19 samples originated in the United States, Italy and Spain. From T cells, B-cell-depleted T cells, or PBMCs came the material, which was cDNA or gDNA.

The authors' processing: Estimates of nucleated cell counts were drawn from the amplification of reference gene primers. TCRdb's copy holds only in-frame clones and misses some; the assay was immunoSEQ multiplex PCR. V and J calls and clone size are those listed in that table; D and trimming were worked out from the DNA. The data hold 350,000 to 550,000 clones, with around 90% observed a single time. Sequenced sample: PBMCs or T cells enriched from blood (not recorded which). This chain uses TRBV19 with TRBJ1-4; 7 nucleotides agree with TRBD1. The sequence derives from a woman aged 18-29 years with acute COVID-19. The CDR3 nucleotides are TGTGCCAGTACCGCGGCGGACAGGAGGGGTGAAAAACTGTTTTTT. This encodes CASTAADRRGEKLFF.